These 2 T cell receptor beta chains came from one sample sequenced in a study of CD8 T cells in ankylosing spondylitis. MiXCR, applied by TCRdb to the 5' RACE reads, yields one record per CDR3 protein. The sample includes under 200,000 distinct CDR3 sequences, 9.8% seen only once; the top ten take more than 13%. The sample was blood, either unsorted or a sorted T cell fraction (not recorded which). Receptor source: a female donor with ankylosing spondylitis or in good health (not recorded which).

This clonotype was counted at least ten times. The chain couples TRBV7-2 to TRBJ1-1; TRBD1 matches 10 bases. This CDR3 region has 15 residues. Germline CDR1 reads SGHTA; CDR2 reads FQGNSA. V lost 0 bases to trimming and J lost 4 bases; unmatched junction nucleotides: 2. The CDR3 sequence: CASSLAGQGRTEAFF. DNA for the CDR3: TGTGCCAGCAGCTTAGCGGGACAGGGGCGCACTGAAGCTTTCTTT.

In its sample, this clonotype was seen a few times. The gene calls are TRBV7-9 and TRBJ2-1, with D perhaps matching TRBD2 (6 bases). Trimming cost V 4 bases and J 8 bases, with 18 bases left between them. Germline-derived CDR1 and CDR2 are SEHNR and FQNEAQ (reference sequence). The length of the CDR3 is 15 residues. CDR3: CASSSPRASVYEQFF. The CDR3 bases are TGTGCCAGCAGCTCCCCCCGGGCTAGCGTCTATGAGCAGTTCTTC.